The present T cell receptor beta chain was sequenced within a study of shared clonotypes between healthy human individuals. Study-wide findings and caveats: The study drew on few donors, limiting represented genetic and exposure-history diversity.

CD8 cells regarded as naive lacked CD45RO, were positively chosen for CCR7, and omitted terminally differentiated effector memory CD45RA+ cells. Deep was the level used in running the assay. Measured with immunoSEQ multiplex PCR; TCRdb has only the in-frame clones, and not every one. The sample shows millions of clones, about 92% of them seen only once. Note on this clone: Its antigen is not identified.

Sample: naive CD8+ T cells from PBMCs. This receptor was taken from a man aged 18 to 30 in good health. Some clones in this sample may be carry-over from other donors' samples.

CDR3 in DNA: TGTGCCAGCAGTCGGACGATGAATGAAAAACTGTTTTTT. Protein product: CASSRTMNEKLFF. The chain employs TRBV6-4 and TRBJ1-4; D remains ambiguous. Trimming took 5 bases from V and 5 from J, leaving 9 bases between them. The germline CDR1 and CDR2 sequences are MRHNA and SNTAGT. The CDR3 extends over 13 amino acids.